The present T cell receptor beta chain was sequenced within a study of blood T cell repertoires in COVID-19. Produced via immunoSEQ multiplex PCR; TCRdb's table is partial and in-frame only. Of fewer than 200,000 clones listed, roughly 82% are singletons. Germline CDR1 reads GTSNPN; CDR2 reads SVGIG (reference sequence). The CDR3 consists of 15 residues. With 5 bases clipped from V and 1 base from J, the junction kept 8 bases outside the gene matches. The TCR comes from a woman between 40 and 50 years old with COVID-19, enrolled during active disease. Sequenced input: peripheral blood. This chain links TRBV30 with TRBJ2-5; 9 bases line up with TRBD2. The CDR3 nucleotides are TGTGCCTGGGACTCTCCGGGACTAGCCCAAGAGACCCAGTACTTC. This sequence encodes CAWDSPGLAQETQYF.